A selection of T cell receptor beta chains follows, all from one sample in a study of T cell changes during pregnancy in multiple sclerosis. Repertoires were generated with immunoSEQ multiplex PCR, while TCRdb's copy carries only in-frame clones and drops some. Of 25,000 to 35,000 clones in the sample, about 89% are singletons; the top ten hold under 3.5%. The source material was CD4+ T cells from peripheral blood mononuclear cells, sampled in the first trimester of pregnancy. These receptors all stem from a female donor in good health, enrolled as a control in a pregnancy study. CDR3s leave out the opening cysteine and the closing phenylalanine or tryptophan. Each record gives: V gene, J gene, CDR3 protein.

v_call: TRBV28
j_call: TRBJ1-5
cdr3_aa: ASSLLAGGGSNQPQH

v_call: TRBV6-5
j_call: TRBJ2-5
cdr3_aa: ASSSRSGRETQY

v_call: TRBV15
j_call: TRBJ2-1
cdr3_aa: ATSRDSSLSYNEQF

v_call: TRBV2
j_call: TRBJ1-1
cdr3_aa: ASSGPGGKNTEAF

v_call: TRBV5-1
j_call: TRBJ1-2
cdr3_aa: ASSSGTAGGYT

v_call: TRBV2
j_call: TRBJ1-1
cdr3_aa: ASSDSEGYSAEAF

v_call: TRBV9
j_call: TRBJ2-5
cdr3_aa: ASSPSGVQETQY

v_call: TRBV5-4
j_call: TRBJ2-5
cdr3_aa: ASSLASGDRTQY

v_call: TRBV5-4
j_call: TRBJ2-7
cdr3_aa: ASSFGPSGGRNEQY

v_call: TRBV15
j_call: TRBJ2-5
cdr3_aa: ATSSPGLASRETQY

v_call: TRBV28
j_call: TRBJ1-5
cdr3_aa: ASSSPGQGTQPQH

v_call: TRBV27
j_call: TRBJ1-2
cdr3_aa: ASSTQGLGGYT

v_call: TRBV7-2
j_call: TRBJ2-7
cdr3_aa: ASSLAGTGGFGEQY

v_call: TRBV5-1
j_call: TRBJ1-2
cdr3_aa: ASSYAPRDRGLTSYGYT

v_call: TRBV18
j_call: TRBJ1-2
cdr3_aa: ASSPNTGFADGYT

v_call: TRBV7-9
j_call: TRBJ2-5
cdr3_aa: ASSLIGQGMKTQY

v_call: TRBV11-3
j_call: TRBJ2-5
cdr3_aa: ASSSGGDYRETQY

v_call: TRBV9
j_call: TRBJ1-2
cdr3_aa: ASSVAQRANYGYT

v_call: TRBV28
j_call: TRBJ2-7
cdr3_aa: ASTRGDRFSYEQY

v_call: TRBV5-1
j_call: TRBJ1-6
cdr3_aa: ASRRTDGYNSPLH

v_call: TRBV28
j_call: TRBJ1-3
cdr3_aa: ASSSGQRSGNTIY

v_call: TRBV15
j_call: TRBJ1-4
cdr3_aa: ATRGGQGGEKLF

v_call: TRBV2
j_call: TRBJ1-2
cdr3_aa: ASSEGQGGFGYT

v_call: TRBV10-3
j_call: TRBJ2-7
cdr3_aa: AISEVAGTSVTYEQY

v_call: TRBV19
j_call: TRBJ1-2
cdr3_aa: ASSTTRLGTGHYGYT

v_call: TRBV5-4
j_call: TRBJ2-5
cdr3_aa: ASSPGTSGRAETQY

v_call: TRBV6-6
j_call: TRBJ2-5
cdr3_aa: ASSNSLRDRRETQY